This TCR beta chain appears in the sequencing data of a study of cytomegalovirus exposure and HLA in healthy donors. General observations from the study: In vitro, three CMV-associated chains proved specific for CMV antigens. Judged likely to be a sequencing artifact was a cluster of highly shared sequence variants.

Between the trimmed V and J ends, which lost 5 bases and 4 bases, there was a span of 7 bases. Per germline, CDR1 SGHTA and CDR2 FQGTGA. There are 12 residues in the CDR3. On this clone: Its antigen is still unknown. This sample also contains other DNA sequences that code for the same CDR3.

The PCR used 60 Vbeta and 13 Jbeta primers. Sequencing was performed with immunoSEQ multiplex PCR; in TCRdb, only in-frame clones are kept and a portion is missing. The profile covers 150,000 to 250,000 clones, with approximately 83% appearing a single time and roughly 0.098% taken by the ten largest. The chain is built from TRBV7-3 and TRBJ2-3, with a tentative D call TRBD2 (5 bases). Sequencing input: PBMCs. This TCR came from a boy aged 2 to 9 in good health and CMV-seronegative. The CDR3 bases are TGTGCCAGCAGCCCCGGGGCAGATACGCAGTATTTT. As protein: CASSPGADTQYF.